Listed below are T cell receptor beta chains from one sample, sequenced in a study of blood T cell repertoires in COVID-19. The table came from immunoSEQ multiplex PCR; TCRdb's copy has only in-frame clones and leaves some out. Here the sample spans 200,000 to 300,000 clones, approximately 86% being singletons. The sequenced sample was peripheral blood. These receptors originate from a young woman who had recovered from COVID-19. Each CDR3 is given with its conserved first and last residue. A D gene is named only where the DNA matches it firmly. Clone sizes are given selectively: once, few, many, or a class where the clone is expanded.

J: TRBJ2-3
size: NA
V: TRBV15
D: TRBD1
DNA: TGTGCCACCAGCAGGGACAGGGCTGCAGATACGCAGTATTTT
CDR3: CATSRDRAADTQYF

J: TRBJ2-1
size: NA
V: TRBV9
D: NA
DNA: TGTGCCAGCAGCGTAGAAGAGACTGCCAAGTTCTTC
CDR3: CASSVEETAKFF

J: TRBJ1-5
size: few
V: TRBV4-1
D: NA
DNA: TGCGCCAGCAGCCAAGTCACAGGGCACAATCAGCCCCAGCATTTT
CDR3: CASSQVTGHNQPQHF

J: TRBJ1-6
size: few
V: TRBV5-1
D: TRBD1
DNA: TGCGCCAGCAGTTCACTCGGACAGGGGAATAATTCACCCCTCCACTTT
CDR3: CASSSLGQGNNSPLHF

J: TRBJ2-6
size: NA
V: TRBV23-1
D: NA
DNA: TGCGCCAGCAGTCAGGCAGGGCCTGGGGCCAACGTCCTGACTTTC
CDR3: CASSQAGPGANVLTF

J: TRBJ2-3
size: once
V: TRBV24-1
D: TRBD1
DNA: TGTGCCACCAGTGATACAGGGGGCCCAAGCACAGATACGCAGTATTTT
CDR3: CATSDTGGPSTDTQYF

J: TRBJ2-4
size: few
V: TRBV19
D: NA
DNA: TGTGCCAGTAGTTCTTCGACAGTTAGGATGGCGGCCATTCAGTACTTC
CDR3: CASSSSTVRMAAIQYF

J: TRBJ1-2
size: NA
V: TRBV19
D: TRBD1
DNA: TGTGCCAGCACACTGACAGGGGTGGATGGCTACACCTTC
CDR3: CASTLTGVDGYTF

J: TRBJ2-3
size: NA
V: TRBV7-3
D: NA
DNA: TGTGCCAGCAGCTTAATTGCGGCGGATACGCAGTATTTT
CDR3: CASSLIAADTQYF

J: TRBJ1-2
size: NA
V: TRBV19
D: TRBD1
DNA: TGTGCCAGTAGGTCGGCAGGGGGCACTAACTATGGCTACACCTTC
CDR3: CASRSAGGTNYGYTF

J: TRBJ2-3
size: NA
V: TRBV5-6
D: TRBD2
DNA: TGTGCCAGCAGCTTGGGGCTAGCGGACAGCACAGATACGCAGTATTTT
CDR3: CASSLGLADSTDTQYF

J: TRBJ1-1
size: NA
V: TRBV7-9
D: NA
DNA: TGTGCCAGCAGCCTACCTGGGAGAGGGAGAAAAGGAGCTTTCTTT
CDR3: CASSLPGRGRKGAFF

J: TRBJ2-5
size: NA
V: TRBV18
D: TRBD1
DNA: TGTGCCAGCTCGCTGGACAGGGAGGAGACCCAGTACTTC
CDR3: CASSLDREETQYF

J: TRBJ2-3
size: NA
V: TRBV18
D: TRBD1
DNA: TGTGCCAGCTCACCGGGACAGGGGGCGTGGGGCACAGATACGCAGTATTTT
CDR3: CASSPGQGAWGTDTQYF

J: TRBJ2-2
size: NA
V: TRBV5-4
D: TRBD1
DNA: TGTGCCAGCCGAACGACAGGGGATCACACCGGGGAGCTGTTTTTT
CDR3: CASRTTGDHTGELFF

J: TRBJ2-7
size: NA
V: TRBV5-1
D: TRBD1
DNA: TGCGCCAGCAGCTTATGGACAGGGCAACCCTACGAGCAGTACTTC
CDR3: CASSLWTGQPYEQYF

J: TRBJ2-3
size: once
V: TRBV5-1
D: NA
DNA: TGCGCCAGCAGCTTGGACAGCCAGGATACGCAGTATTTT
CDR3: CASSLDSQDTQYF

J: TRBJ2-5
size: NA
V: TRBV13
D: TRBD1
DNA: TGTGCCAGCAGCTTATCAGGCAGGGGGCAAGAGACCCAGTACTTC
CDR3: CASSLSGRGQETQYF

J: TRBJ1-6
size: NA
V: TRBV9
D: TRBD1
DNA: TGTGCCAGCAGCCCCGGACAGGGAACGTCACCCCTCCACTTT
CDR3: CASSPGQGTSPLHF

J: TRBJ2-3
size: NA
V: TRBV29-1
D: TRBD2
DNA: TGCAGCACGTCGACTAGCGGGGGGACCACAGATACGCAGTATTTT
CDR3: CSTSTSGGTTDTQYF

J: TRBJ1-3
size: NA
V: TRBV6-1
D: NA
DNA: TGTGCCATCCGCCGGGATCGTAGCTCTGGAAACACCATATATTTT
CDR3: CAIRRDRSSGNTIYF

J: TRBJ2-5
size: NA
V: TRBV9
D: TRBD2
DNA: TGTGCCAGCAGCGTAGCGGGCGGGGGTGTTCAAGAGACCCAGTACTTC
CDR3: CASSVAGGGVQETQYF

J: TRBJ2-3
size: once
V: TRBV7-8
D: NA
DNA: TGTGCCAGCAGCCCCGCTCGGCTAGCAAGTGATACGCAGTATTTT
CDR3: CASSPARLASDTQYF

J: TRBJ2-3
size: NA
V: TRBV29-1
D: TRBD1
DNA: TGCAGCGTTACCTTAGGACAGGGGAGATTGGATACGCAGTATTTT
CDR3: CSVTLGQGRLDTQYF

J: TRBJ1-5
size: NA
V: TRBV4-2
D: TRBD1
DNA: TGTGCCAGCAGCCAAGATTTTGGTGACAGGGGGCCGAATAATCAGCCCCAGCATTTT
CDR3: CASSQDFGDRGPNNQPQHF

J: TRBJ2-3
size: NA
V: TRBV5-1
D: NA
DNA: TGCGCCAGCAGCTTCGGCCTCAGTCAGGACTCAGATACGCAGTATTTT
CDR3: CASSFGLSQDSDTQYF

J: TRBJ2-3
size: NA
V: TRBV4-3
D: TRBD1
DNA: TGCGCCAGCAGCCAAGCCCCCGAACAGGGGACAGATACGCAGTATTTT
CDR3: CASSQAPEQGTDTQYF

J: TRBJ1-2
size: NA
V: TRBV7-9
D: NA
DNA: TGTGCCAGCAGCGAACAGGGTTCTAACTATGGCTACACCTTC
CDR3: CASSEQGSNYGYTF

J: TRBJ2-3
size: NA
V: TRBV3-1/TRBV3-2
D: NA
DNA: TGTGCCAGCAGCCGCACGGGGTCGAGCACAGATACGCAGTATTTT
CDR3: CASSRTGSSTDTQYF

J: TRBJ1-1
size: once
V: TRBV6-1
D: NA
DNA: TGTGCCAGCAGTGAATTTTCCCGAGCGAACACTGAAGCTTTCTTT
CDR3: CASSEFSRANTEAFF

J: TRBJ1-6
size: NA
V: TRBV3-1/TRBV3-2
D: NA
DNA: TGTGCCAGCAGCCAAGTACCGGGGGGCGATTCACCCCTCCACTTT
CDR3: CASSQVPGGDSPLHF

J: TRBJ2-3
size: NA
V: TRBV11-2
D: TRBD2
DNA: TGTGCCAGCAGCTTATGGCGCGGCGGGGGTGGCACAGATACGCAGTATTTT
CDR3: CASSLWRGGGGTDTQYF

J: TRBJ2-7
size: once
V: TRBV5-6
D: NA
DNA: TGTGCCAGCAGCTTGACAGGCTCCTACGAGCAGTACTTC
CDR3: CASSLTGSYEQYF

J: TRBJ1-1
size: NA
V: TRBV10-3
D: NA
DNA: TGTGCCATCAGTGAATCCCAGGGACTCACTGAAGCTTTCTTT
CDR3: CAISESQGLTEAFF

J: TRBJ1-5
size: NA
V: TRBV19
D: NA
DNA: TGTGCCAGTAGTAGTCACATCTTGGCAGGGTTCAACCAGCCCCAGCATTTT
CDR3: CASSSHILAGFNQPQHF

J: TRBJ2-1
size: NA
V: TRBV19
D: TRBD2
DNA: TGTGCCAGTAGTATGGGACTAGCGGGGGTCCTCTCCTACAATGAGCAGTTCTTC
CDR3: CASSMGLAGVLSYNEQFF

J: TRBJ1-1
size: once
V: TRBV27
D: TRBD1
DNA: TGTGCCAGCAGCTGGGACAGAAACACTGAAGCTTTCTTT
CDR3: CASSWDRNTEAFF

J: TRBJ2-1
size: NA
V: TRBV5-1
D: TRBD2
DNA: TGCGCCAGCAGCTCCCGGACTAGCGGGGGGGCCGTAAATGAGCAGTTCTTC
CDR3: CASSSRTSGGAVNEQFF

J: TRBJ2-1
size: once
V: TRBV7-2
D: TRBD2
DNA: TGTGCCAGCAGCTTACCCGCGGGGGGATACAATGAGCAGTTCTTC
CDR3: CASSLPAGGYNEQFF

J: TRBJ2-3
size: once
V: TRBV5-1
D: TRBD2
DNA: TGCGCCAGCAGCTTGCAACTAGCGGGGGGGCCTCTCCCAGATACGCAGTATTTT
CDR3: CASSLQLAGGPLPDTQYF

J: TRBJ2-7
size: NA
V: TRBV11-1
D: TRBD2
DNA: TGTGCCAGCAGCTTAGGTCCGGCGGGGGGACAAAACGAGCAGTACTTC
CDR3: CASSLGPAGGQNEQYF

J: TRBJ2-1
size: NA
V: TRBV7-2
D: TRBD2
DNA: TGTGCCAGCAGCTTTGGGGGTAGCGGGGGGTCCCTCTCCTACAATGAGCAGTTCTTC
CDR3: CASSFGGSGGSLSYNEQFF

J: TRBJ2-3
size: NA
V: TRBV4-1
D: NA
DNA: TGCGCCAGCAGGGCGACTAGGGCGGGAGATACGCAGTATTTT
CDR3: CASRATRAGDTQYF

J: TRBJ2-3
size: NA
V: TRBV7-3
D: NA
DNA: TGTGCCAGCTCCATGACGGCGGTGACCACAGATACGCAGTATTTT
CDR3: CASSMTAVTTDTQYF

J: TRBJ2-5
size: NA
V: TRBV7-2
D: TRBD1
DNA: TGTGCCAGCAGCTCGCCCGGGACAGGGGTCGCCGCGGGGGAGACCCAGTACTTC
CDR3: CASSSPGTGVAAGETQYF

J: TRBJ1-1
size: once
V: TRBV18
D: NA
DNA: TGTGCCAGCTCAGTTTTGGGCCAGAACACTGAAGCTTTCTTT
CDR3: CASSVLGQNTEAFF

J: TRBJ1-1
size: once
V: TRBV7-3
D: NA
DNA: TGTGCCAGCAGCCCTCGGGTGAACACTGAAGCTTTCTTT
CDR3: CASSPRVNTEAFF

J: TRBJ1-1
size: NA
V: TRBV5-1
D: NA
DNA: TGCGCCAGCAGGTCCGCCGAGGGGGTAACTGAAGCTTTCTTT
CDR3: CASRSAEGVTEAFF

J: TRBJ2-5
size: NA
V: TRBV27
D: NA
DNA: TGTGCCAGCAGTTTGTTGGGGACAAGTCAAGAGACCCAGTACTTC
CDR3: CASSLLGTSQETQYF

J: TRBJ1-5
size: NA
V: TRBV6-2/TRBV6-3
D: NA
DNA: TGTGCCAGCAGCACCTTTCGAACAGGGCACTATGGACAGCCCCAGCATTTT
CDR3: CASSTFRTGHYGQPQHF